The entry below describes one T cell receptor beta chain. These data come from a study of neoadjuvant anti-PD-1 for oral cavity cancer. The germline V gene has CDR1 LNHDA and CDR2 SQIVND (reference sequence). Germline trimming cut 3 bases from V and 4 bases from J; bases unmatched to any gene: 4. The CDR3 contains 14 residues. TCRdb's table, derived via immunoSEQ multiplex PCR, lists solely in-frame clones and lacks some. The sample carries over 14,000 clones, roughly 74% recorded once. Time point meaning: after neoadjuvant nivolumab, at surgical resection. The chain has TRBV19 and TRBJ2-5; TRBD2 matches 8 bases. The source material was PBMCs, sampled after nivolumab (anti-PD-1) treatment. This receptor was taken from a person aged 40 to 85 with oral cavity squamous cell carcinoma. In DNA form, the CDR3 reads TGTGCCAGTAGTATGGGGCTAGCGGGAGAGACCCAGTACTTC. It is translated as CASSMGLAGETQYF.